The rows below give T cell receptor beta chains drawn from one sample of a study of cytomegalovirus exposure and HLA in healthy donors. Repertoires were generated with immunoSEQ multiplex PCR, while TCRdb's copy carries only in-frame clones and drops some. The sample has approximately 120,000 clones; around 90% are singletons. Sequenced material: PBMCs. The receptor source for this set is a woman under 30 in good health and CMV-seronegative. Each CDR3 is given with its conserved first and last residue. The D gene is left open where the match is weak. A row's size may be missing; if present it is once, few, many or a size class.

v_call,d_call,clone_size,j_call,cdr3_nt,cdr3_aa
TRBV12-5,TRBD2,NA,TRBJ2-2,TGTGCTAGTGGTTTGATGGCTAGCGGGAGCCGGACCGGGGAGCTGTTTTTT,CASGLMASGSRTGELFF
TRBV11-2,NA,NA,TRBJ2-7,TGTGCCAGCAGCTTAGTCTCCCAGGGCGCCTACGAGCAGTACTTC,CASSLVSQGAYEQYF
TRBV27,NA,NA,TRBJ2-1,TGTGCCAGCAGTTCTCGACTAGTCAGTGGTGAGCAGTTCTTC,CASSSRLVSGEQFF
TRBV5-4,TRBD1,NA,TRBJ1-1,TGTGCCAGCAGCTGGGACAGGAACACTGAAGCTTTCTTT,CASSWDRNTEAFF
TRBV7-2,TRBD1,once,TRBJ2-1,TGTGCCAGCAGCCCAGGGACAGGGGGTAACAATGAGCAGTTCTTC,CASSPGTGGNNEQFF
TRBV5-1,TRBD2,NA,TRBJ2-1,TGCGCCAGCAGGCCGACTAGCGGGTTTAGGGATGAGCAGTTCTTC,CASRPTSGFRDEQFF
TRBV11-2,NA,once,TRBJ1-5,TGTGCCAGCAGCTTAGGGCAGAATAGCAATCAGCCCCAGCATTTT,CASSLGQNSNQPQHF
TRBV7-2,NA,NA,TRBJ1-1,TGTGCCAGCAGCTTGGGGGGCGGGAGGAACACTGAAGCTTTCTTT,CASSLGGGRNTEAFF
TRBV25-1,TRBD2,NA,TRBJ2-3,TGTGCCAGCAGGGGGGCGGGGGGCCATGAAGGGGAAGATACGCAGTATTTT,CASRGAGGHEGEDTQYF
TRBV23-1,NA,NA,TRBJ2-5,TGCGCCAGCAGTCATCCTTCGGAGAGGGAGACACCTAAGCCGGAGACCCAGTACTTC,CASSHPSERETPKPETQYF
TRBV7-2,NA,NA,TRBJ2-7,TGTGCCAGCGGACTTCAAAGTGGGAGTAACTACGAGCAGTACTTC,CASGLQSGSNYEQYF
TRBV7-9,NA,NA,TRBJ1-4,TGTGCCAGCAGCTTATATCACTATGGAGCAACTAATGAAAAACTGTTTTTT,CASSLYHYGATNEKLFF
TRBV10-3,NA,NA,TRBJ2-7,TGTGCCACCGAGGGAATGACCTACGAGCAGTACTTC,CATEGMTYEQYF
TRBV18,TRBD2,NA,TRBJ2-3,TGTGCCAGCTCACCCCCCGGGAGGTCAGATACGCAGTATTTT,CASSPPGRSDTQYF
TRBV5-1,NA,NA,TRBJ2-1,TGCGCCAGCAGCCCACCTAGCGTCCGAAACACTGAGCAGTTCTTC,CASSPPSVRNTEQFF
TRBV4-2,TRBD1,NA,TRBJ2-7,TGTGCCAGCAGCCAAGACAGGGGGCCGCACTCCTACGAGCAGTACTTC,CASSQDRGPHSYEQYF
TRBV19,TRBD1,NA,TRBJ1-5,TGTGCCAGTACGGTCGGACAGGGGGCCCCCAATCAGCCCCAGCATTTT,CASTVGQGAPNQPQHF
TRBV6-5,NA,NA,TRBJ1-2,TGTGCCAGCAGTTACATGTCGGGACAAAACTATGGCTACACCTTC,CASSYMSGQNYGYTF
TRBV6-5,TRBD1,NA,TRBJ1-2,TGTGCCAGCACCCCGGGACAGAACTATGGCTACACCTTC,CASTPGQNYGYTF
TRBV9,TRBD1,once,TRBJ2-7,TGTGCCAGCAGCGTAGGGGCAGGGGGCTTACTAGGCGAGCAGTACTTC,CASSVGAGGLLGEQYF
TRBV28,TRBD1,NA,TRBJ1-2,TGTGCCAGCTTTGACCGGGACAGGGGGTGGAATGGCTACACCTTC,CASFDRDRGWNGYTF
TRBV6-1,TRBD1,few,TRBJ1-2,TGTGCCAGCACCAGGACAGGGGGCGCAGGCTACACCTTC,CASTRTGGAGYTF
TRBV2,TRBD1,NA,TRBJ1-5,TGTGCCGGTAACAGGGGGCCGAATCAGCCCCAGCATTTT,CAGNRGPNQPQHF
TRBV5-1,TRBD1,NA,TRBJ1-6,TGCGCCAGCAGCTTATACGGGACAGGGGTCTCCTCCTATAATTCACCCCTCCACTTT,CASSLYGTGVSSYNSPLHF
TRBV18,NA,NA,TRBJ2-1,TGTGCCAGCTCACCGGCCAGGGGATACAATGAGCAGTTCTTC,CASSPARGYNEQFF
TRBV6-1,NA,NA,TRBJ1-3,TGTGCCAGCAGTGAAACAGGGAGCTCTGGAAACACCATATATTTT,CASSETGSSGNTIYF
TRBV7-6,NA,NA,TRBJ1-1,TGTGCCAGCAGCTTAGGCGCCTGGAACACTGAAGCTTTCTTT,CASSLGAWNTEAFF
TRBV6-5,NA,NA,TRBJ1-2,TGTGCCAGCAGTTACTCGAGTTCGCCAGGTCGGGGCTACACCTTC,CASSYSSSPGRGYTF
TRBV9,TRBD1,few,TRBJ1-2,TGTGCCAGCAGCGCCTCTGACAGGGGTGATGGCTACACCTTC,CASSASDRGDGYTF
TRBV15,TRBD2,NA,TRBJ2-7,TGTGCCACCAGCCCGGACGGAAATGGACTAGCGGGGGCTTCCGAGCAGTACTTC,CATSPDGNGLAGASEQYF
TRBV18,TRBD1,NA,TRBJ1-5,TGTGCCAGCTCGTCCACAGGGGATCAGCCCCAGCATTTT,CASSSTGDQPQHF
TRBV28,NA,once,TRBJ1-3,TGTGCCAGCATGTGGTTGGACATCATATATTTT,CASMWLDIIYF
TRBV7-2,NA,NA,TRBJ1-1,TGTGCCAGCAGTCCTTGGAGGGAACGGACTGAAGCTTTCTTT,CASSPWRERTEAFF
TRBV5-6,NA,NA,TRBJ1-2,TGTGCCAGCAGCGAGGTTCAGGGCGGCTATGGCTACACCTTC,CASSEVQGGYGYTF
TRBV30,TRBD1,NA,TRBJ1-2,TGTGCCTGGAGTCCTACGGGTCGGGACAGGTTAAGGATGGACTATGGCTACACCTTC,CAWSPTGRDRLRMDYGYTF
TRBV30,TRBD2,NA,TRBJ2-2,TGTGCCTGGAGTGTACGTAGCGGGGGGAACACCGGGGAGCTGTTTTTT,CAWSVRSGGNTGELFF
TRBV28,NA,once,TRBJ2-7,TGTGCCAGCAGTTTCGTAGGGGCTGGGTACGAGCAGTACTTC,CASSFVGAGYEQYF
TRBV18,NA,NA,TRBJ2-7,TGTGCCAGCTCGTCAGGAGGGATTCCCTACGAGCAGTACTTC,CASSSGGIPYEQYF
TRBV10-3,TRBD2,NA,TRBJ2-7,TGTGCCATCAGTGAGGGGAAGATCGCGGGACTAGCGGGACGGGACGAGCAGTACTTC,CAISEGKIAGLAGRDEQYF
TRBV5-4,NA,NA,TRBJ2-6,TGTGCCAGCAGCCCGCAGGGTAGCGGGGCCAACGTCCTGACTTTC,CASSPQGSGANVLTF
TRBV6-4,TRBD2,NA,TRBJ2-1,TGTGCCAGCAGTGACTCGATGGCGGGAGATCTCAATGAGCAGTTCTTC,CASSDSMAGDLNEQFF
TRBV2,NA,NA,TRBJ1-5,TGTGCCAGCCCGAACAGGTATAGCAATCAGCCCCAGCATTTT,CASPNRYSNQPQHF